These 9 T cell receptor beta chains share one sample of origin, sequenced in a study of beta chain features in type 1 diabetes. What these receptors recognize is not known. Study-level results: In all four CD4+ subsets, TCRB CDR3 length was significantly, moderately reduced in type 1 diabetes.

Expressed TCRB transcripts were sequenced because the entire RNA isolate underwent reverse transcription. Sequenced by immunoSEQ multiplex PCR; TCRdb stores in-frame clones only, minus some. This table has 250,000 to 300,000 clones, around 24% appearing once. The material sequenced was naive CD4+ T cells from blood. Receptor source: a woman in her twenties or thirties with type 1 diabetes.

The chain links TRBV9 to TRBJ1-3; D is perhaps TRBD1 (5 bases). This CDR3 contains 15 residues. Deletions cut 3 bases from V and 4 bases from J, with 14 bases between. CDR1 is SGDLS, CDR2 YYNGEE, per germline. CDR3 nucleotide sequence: TGTGCCAGCAGCGACCAGGGAGGTGCAGGAAACACCATATATTTT. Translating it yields CASSDQGGAGNTIYF.

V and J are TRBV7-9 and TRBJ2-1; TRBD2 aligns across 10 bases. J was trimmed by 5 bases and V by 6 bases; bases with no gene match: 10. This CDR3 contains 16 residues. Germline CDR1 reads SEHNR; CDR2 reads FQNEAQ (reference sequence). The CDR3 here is CASSAPSGRANNEQFF. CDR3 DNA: TGTGCCAGCAGTGCCCCCAGCGGGAGGGCCAACAATGAGCAGTTCTTC.

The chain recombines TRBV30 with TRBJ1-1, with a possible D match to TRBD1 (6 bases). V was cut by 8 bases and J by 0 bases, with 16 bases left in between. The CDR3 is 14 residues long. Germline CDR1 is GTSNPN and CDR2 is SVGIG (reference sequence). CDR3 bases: TGTGCCCGGCTAATGGGGGGGCTGAACACTGAAGCTTTCTTT. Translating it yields CARLMGGLNTEAFF.

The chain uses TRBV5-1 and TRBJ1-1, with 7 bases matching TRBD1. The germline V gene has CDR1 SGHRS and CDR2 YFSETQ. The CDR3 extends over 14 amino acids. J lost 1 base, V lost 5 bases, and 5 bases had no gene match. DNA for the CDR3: TGCGCCAGCAGACAGGGGTCCGGGAACACTGAAGCTTTCTTT. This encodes CASRQGSGNTEAFF.

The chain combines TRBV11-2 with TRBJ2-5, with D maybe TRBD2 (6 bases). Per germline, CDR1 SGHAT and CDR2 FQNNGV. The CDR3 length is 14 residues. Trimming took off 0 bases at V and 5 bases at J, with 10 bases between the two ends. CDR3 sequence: CASSLELGRETQYF. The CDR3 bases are TGTGCCAGCAGCTTAGAACTTGGGAGGGAGACCCAGTACTTC. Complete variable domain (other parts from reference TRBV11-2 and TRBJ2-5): EAGVAQSPRYKIIEKRQSVAFWCNPISGHATLYWYQQILGQGPKLLIQFQNNGVVDDSQLPKDRFSAERLKGVDSTLKIQPAKLEDSAVYLCASSLELGRETQYFGPGTRLLVL.

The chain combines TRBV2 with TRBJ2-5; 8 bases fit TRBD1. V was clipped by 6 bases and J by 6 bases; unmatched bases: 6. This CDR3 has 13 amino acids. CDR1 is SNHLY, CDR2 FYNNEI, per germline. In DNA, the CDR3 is TGTGCCAGCAGCCAGGACAGGGTCCAGACCCAGTACTTC. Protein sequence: CASSQDRVQTQYF.

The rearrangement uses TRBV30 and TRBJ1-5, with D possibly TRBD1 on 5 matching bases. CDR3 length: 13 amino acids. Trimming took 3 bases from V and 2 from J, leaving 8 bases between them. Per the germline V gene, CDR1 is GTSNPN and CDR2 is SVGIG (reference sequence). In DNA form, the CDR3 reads TGTGCCTGGAGCAGGGTTGGCAATCAGCCCCAGCATTTT. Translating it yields CAWSRVGNQPQHF.

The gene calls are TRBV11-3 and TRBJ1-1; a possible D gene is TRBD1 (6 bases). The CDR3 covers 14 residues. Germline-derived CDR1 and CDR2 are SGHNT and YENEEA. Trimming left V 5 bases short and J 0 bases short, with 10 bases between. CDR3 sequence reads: CASSLWTVNTEAFF. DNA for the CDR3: TGTGCCAGCAGCCTCTGGACAGTGAACACTGAAGCTTTCTTT.

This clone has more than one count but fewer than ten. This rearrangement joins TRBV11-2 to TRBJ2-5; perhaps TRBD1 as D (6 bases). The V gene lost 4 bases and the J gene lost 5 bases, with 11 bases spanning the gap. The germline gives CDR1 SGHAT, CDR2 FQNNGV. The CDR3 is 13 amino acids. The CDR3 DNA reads TGTGCCAGCAGCTCAGACAGGAGGGAGACCCAGTACTTC. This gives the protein CASSSDRRETQYF.